This T cell receptor beta chain was captured by sequencing in a study of blood T cell repertoires in COVID-19. For the study at large: Material from acute and convalescent COVID-19 was sourced from the United States, Italy and Spain.

Individuals aged about 18 to 95 years were recruited from about two dozen US areas. All recovered Cohort 3 donors got two negative PCRs, got clearance, or saw symptom resolution. V lost 0 bases to trimming and J lost 4 bases, with 9 bases between them. Germline V gives CDR1 MDHEN, CDR2 SYDVKM. CDR3 length: 14 residues. This table comes from immunoSEQ multiplex PCR, and its TCRdb copy is limited to in-frame clones, with some not included. The sample carries some 150,000 clones, about 89% recorded once. The clonotype comes from a young woman who had recovered from COVID-19. This rearrangement joins TRBV28 to TRBJ1-2, with D perhaps TRBD1 (5 bases). Sequencing was carried out using PBMCs or T cells enriched from blood (not recorded which). CDR3: CASSLWGGGYGYTF. The CDR3 DNA follows: TGTGCCAGCAGTTTATGGGGGGGAGGCTATGGCTACACCTTC.